This TCR beta chain was recorded in a study of graft-versus-host responses after intestinal transplantation. The method was immunoSEQ multiplex PCR; TCRdb's version includes in-frame clones alone and lacks a portion of them. The sample contains 90,000 to 130,000 clones, just over 90% of which appear only once. To note about this clone: The antigen remains unidentified.

Germline CDR1 and CDR2: MNHEY and SVGAGI. CDR3 length: 12 amino acids. V was pared by 2 bases and J by 5 bases, with 7 bases between. This TCR came from a human donor who was the organ donor for an intestinal transplant. The chain employs TRBV6-5 and TRBJ2-7; D ambiguous. This specimen consisted of unstimulated CD4+ T cells sorted from spleen or lymph node cells, obtained before transplant. In DNA, the CDR3 is TGTGCCAGCAGTTACGGCCGACACGAGCAGTACTTC. The encoded protein is CASSYGRHEQYF.